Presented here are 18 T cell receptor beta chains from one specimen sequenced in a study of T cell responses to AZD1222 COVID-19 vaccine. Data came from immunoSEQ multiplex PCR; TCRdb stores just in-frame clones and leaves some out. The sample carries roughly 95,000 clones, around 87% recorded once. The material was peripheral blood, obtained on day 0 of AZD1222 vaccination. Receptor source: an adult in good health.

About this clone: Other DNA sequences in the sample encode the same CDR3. CDR3 sequence reads: CASSPGLAGTYNEQFF. The CDR3 DNA is TGTGCCAGCTCACCAGGACTAGCGGGGACCTACAATGAGCAGTTCTTC. J is TRBJ2-1 and V is TRBV18, with TRBD2 matching over 12 bases. This CDR3 is 16 amino acids long. Per the germline V gene, CDR1 is KGHSH and CDR2 is LQKENI. The V gene end was trimmed by 2 bases and the J gene end by 2 bases; junction bases not matched to a gene: 1. Full variable domain (missing parts from reference TRBV18 and TRBJ2-1): NAGVMQNPRHLVRRRGQEARLRCSPMKGHSHVYWYRQLPEEGLKFMVYLQKENIIDESGMPKERFSAEFPKEGPSILRIQQVVRGDSAAYFCASSPGLAGTYNEQFFGPGTRLTVL.

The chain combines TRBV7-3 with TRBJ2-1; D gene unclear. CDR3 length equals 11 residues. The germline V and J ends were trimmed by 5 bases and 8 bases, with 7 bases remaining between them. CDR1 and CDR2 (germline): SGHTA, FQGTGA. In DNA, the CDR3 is TGTGCCAGCAGCCTACGGCATGAGCAGTTCTTC. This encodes CASSLRHEQFF.

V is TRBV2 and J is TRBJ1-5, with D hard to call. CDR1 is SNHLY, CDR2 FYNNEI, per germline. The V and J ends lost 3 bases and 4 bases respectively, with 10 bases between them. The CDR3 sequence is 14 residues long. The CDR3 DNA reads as TGTGCCAGCAGTGATCGGTCACCGAATCAGCCCCAGCATTTT. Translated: CASSDRSPNQPQHF.

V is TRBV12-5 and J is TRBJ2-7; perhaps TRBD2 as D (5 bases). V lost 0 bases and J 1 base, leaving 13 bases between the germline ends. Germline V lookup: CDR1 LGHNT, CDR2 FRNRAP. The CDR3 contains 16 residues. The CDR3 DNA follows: TGTGCTAGTGGTTTGGTATTTCTAGCAGCGTCCTACGAGCAGTACTTC. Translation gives CASGLVFLAASYEQYF.

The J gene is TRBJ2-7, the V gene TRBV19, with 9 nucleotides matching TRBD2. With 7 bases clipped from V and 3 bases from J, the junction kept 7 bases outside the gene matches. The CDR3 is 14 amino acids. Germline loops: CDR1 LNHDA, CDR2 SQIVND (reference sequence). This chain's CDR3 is CASTSGTSIYEQYF. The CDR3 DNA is TGTGCCAGTACCTCCGGGACTAGCATCTACGAGCAGTACTTC.

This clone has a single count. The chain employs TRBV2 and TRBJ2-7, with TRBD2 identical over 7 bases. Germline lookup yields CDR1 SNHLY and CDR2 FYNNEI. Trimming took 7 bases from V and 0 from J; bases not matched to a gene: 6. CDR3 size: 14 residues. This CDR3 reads CASTPPGGSYEQYF. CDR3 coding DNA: TGTGCCAGCACCCCTCCGGGGGGCTCCTACGAGCAGTACTTC.

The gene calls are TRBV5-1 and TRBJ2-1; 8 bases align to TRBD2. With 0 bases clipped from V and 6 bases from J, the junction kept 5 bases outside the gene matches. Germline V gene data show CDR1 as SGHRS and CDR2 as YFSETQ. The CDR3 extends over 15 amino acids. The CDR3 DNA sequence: TGCGCCAGCAGCTTGGATCCGGGAGGGGCCAATGAGCAGTTCTTC. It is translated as CASSLDPGGANEQFF. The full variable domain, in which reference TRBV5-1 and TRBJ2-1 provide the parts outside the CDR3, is KAGVTQTPRYLIKTRGQQVTLSCSPISGHRSVSWYQQTPGQGLQFLFEYFSETQRNKGNFPGRFSGRQFSNSRSEMNVSTLELGDSALYLCASSLDPGGANEQFFGPGTRLTVL.

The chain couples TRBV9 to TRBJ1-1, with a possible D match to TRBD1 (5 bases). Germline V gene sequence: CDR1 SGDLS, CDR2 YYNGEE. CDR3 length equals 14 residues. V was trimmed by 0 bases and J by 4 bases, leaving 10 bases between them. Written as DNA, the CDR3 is TGTGCCAGCAGCGTAGACCCAGGGAGCACTGAAGCTTTCTTT. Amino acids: CASSVDPGSTEAFF.

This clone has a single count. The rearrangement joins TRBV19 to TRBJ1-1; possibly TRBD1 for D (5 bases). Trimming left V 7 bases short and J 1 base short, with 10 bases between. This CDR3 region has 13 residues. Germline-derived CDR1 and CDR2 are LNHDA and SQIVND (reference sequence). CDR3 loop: CASNYQGNTEAFF. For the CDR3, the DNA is TGTGCCAGTAATTATCAGGGGAACACTGAAGCTTTCTTT.

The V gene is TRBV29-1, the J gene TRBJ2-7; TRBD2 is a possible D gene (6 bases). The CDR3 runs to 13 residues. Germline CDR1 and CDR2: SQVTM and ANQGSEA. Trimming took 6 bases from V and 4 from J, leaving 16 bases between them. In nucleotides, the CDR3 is TGCAGCGTCGCGGGGCGGGACTTTTACGAGCAGTACTTC. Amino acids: CSVAGRDFYEQYF.

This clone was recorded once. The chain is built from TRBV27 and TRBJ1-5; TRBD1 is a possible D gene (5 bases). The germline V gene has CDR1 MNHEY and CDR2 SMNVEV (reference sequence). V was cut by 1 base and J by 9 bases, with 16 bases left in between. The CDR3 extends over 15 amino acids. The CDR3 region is CASSLLGTGTPPQHF. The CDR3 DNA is TGTGCCAGCAGTTTATTGGGGACTGGGACGCCGCCCCAGCATTTT.

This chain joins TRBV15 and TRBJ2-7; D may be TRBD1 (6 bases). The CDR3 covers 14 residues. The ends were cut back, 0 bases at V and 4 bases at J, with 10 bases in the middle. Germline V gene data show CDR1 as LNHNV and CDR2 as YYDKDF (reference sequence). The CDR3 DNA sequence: TGTGCCACCAGCAGAGACCCACAGGGTTACGAGCAGTACTTC. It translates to CATSRDPQGYEQYF.

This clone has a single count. Here the CDR3 reads CASSDLGVSPLHF. CDR3 DNA sequence: TGTGCCAGCAGTGACTTAGGGGTATCACCCCTCCACTTT. V is TRBV25-1 and J is TRBJ1-6, with D maybe TRBD1 (5 bases). V gave up 3 bases and J gave up 10 bases, with 10 bases separating them. CDR1 MGHDK and CDR2 SYGVNS come from the germline V gene. The CDR3 consists of 13 residues.

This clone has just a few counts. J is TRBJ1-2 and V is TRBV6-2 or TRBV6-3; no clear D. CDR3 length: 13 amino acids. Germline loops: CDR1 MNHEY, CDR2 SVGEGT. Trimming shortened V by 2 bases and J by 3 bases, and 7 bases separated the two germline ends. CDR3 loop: CASSYEGDYGYTF. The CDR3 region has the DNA TGTGCCAGCAGTTACGAGGGAGACTATGGCTACACCTTC.

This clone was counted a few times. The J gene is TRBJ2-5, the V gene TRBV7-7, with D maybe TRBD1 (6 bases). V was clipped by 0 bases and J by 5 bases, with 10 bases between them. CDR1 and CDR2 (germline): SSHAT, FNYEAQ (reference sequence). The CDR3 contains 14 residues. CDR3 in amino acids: CASSLAGGAETQYF. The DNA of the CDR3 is TGTGCCAGCAGCTTAGCAGGGGGTGCGGAGACCCAGTACTTC.

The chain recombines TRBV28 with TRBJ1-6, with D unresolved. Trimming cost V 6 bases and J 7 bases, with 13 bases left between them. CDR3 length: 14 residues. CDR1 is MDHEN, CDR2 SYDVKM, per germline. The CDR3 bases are TGTGCCAGCAGGCCCCGGTGGGGAAATTCACCCCTCCACTTT. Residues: CASRPRWGNSPLHF.

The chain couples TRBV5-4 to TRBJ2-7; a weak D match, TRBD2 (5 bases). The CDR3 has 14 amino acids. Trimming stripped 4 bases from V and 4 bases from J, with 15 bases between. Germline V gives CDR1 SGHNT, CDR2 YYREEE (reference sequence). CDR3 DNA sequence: TGTGCCAGCAGCGGCCCGGGCGGGCCGTACGAGCAGTACTTC. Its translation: CASSGPGGPYEQYF.

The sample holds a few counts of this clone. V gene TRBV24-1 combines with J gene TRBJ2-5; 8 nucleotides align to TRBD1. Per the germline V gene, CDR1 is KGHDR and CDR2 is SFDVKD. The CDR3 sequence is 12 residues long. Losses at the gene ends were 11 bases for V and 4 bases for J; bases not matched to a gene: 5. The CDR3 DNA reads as TGTGCCATTTCGACAGGGGCAGAGACCCAGTACTTC. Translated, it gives CAISTGAETQYF.